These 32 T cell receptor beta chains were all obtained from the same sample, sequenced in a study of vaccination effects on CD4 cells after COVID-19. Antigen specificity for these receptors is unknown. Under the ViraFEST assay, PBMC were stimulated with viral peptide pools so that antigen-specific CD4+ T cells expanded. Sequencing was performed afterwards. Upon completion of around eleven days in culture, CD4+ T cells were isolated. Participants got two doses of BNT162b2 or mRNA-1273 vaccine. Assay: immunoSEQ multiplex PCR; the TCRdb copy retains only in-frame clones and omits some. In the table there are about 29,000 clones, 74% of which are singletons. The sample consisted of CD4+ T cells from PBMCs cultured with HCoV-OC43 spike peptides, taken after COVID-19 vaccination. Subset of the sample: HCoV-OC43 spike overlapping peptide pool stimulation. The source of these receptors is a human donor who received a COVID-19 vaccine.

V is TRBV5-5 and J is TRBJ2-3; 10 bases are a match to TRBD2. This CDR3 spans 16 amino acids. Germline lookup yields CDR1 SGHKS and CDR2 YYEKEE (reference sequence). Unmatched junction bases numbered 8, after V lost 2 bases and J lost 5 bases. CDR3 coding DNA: TGTGCCAGCAGCTTTCTACCTAGCGGGGGTGTAGATACGCAGTATTTT. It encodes CASSFLPSGGVDTQYF.

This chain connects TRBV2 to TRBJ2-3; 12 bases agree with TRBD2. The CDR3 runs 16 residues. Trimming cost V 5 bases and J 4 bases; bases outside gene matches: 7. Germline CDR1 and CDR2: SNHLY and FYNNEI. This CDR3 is CASSHRTSGASDTQYF. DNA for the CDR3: TGTGCCAGCAGTCACAGGACTAGCGGGGCCTCAGATACGCAGTATTTT.

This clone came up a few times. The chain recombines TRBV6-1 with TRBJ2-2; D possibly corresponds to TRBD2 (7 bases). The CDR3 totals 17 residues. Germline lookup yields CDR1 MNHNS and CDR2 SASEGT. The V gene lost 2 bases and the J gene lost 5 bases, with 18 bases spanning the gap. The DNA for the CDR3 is TGTGCCAGCAGTGAAATAGGTTGGGAGGGGGTGACCGGGGAGCTGTTTTTT. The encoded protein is CASSEIGWEGVTGELFF.

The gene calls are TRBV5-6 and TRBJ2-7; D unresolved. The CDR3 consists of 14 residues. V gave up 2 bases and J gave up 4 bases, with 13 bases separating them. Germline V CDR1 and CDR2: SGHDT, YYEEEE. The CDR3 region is CASSLSVNYYEQYF. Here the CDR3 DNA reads TGTGCCAGCAGCTTATCAGTGAACTATTACGAGCAGTACTTC. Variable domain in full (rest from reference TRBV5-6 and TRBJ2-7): DAGVTQSPTHLIKTRGQQVTLRCSPKSGHDTVSWYQQALGQGPQFIFQYYEEEERQRGNFPDRFSGHQFPNYSSELNVNALLLGDSALYLCASSLSVNYYEQYFGPGTRLTVT.

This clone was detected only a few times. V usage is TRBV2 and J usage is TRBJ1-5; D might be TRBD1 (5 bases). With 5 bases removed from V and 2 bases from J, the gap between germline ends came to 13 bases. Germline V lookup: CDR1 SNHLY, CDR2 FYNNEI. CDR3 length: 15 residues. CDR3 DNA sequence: TGTGCCAGCAGTCGGGGGTATGGGGGCAATCAGCCCCAGCATTTT. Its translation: CASSRGYGGNQPQHF. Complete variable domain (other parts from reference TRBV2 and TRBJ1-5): EPEVTQTPSHQVTQMGQEVILRCVPISNHLYFYWYRQILGQKVEFLVSFYNNEISEKSEIFDDQFSVERPDGSNFTLKIRSTKLEDSAMYFCASSRGYGGNQPQHFGDGTRLSIL.

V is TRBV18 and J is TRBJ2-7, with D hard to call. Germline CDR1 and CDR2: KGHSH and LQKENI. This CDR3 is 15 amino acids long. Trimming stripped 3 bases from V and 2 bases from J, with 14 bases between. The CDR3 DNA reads TGTGCCAGCTCACCCTCCGGGTCTTCCACCTACGAGCAGTACTTC. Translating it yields CASSPSGSSTYEQYF.

The CDR3 loop is CASSKTQGTDYGYTF. CDR3 in DNA: TGTGCCAGCAGCAAGACCCAGGGGACCGACTATGGCTACACCTTC. The chain uses TRBV9 and TRBJ1-2, with D tentatively TRBD1 (6 bases). CDR1 and CDR2 (germline): SGDLS, YYNGEE. There are 15 residues in the CDR3. The ends were cut back, 4 bases at V and 3 bases at J, with 16 bases in the middle. Filled out from reference TRBV9 and TRBJ1-2, the complete variable domain reads DSGVTQTPKHLITATGQRVTLRCSPRSGDLSVYWYQQSLDQGLQFLIQYYNGEERAKGNILERFSAQQFPDLHSELNLSSLELGDSALYFCASSKTQGTDYGYTFGSGTRLTVV.

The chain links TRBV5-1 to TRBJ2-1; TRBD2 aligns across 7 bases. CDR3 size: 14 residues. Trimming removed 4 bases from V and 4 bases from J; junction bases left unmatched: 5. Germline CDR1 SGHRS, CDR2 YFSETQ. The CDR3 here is CASSQGSGYNEQFF. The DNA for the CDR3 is TGCGCCAGCAGCCAGGGTAGCGGGTACAATGAGCAGTTCTTC.

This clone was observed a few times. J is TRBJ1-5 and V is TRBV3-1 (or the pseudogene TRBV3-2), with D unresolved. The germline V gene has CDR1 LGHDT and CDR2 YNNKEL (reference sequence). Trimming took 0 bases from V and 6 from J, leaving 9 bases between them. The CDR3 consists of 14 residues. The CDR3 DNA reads TGTGCCAGCAGCCAAGACACCCAGTCTCAGCCCCAGCATTTT. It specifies CASSQDTQSQPQHF.

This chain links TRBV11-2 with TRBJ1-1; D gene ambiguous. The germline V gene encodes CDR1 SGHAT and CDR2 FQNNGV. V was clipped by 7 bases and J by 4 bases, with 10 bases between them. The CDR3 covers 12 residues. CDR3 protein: CASTAGFTEAFF. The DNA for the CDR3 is TGTGCCAGCACTGCAGGTTTCACTGAAGCTTTCTTT.

The CDR3 loop is CAWSTLGNTEAFF. The CDR3 DNA reads as TGTGCCTGGAGTACCCTGGGGAACACTGAAGCTTTCTTT. The V call is TRBV30, the J call TRBJ1-1, with no clear D. The V gene lost 2 bases and the J gene lost 1 base, with 8 bases spanning the gap. The germline V gene encodes CDR1 GTSNPN and CDR2 SVGIG (reference sequence). This CDR3 is built from 13 residues. Full variable domain (missing parts from reference TRBV30 and TRBJ1-1): SQTIHQWPATLVQPVGSPLSLECTVEGTSNPNLYWYRQAAGRGLQLLFYSVGIGQISSEVPQNLSASRPQDRQFILSSKKLLLSDSGFYLCAWSTLGNTEAFFGQGTRLTVV.

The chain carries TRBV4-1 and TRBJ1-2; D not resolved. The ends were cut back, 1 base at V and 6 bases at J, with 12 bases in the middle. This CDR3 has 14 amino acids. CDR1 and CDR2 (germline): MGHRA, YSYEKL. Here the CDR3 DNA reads TGCGCCAGCAGCCAAGCTACAGCCTTTAATGGCTACACCTTC. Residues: CASSQATAFNGYTF.

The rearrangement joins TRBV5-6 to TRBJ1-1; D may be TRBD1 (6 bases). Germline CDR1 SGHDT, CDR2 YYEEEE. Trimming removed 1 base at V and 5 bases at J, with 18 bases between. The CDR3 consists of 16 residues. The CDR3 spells CASSLFLTSQGTEAFF. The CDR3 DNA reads TGTGCCAGCAGCTTGTTTTTGACGTCCCAGGGGACTGAAGCTTTCTTT.

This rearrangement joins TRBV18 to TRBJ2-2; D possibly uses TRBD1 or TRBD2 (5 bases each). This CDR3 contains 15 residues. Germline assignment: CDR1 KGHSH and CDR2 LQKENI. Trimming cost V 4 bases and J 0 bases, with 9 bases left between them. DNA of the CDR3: TGTGCCAGCTCACAGGGACGGGCGAACACCGGGGAGCTGTTTTTT. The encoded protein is CASSQGRANTGELFF.

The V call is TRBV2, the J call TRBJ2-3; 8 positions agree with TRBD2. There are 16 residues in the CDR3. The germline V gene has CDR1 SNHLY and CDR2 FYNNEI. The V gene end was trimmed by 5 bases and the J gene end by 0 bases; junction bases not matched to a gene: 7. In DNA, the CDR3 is TGTGCCAGCAGTAGAAGGACTAGCAGGAGCACAGATACGCAGTATTTT. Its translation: CASSRRTSRSTDTQYF.

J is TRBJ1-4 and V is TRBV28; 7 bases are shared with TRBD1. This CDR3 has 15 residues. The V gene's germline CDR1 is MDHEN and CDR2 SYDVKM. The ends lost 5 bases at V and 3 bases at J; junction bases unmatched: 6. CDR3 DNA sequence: TGTGCCAGCAGTACTCAGGGGGTGGCTAATGAAAAACTGTTTTTT. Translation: CASSTQGVANEKLFF.

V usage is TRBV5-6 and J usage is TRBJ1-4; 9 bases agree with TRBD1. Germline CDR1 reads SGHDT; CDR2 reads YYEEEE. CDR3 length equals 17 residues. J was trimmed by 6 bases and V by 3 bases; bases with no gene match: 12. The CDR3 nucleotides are TGTGCCAGCAGCTCCGACCGGGACAGGGCCTTTCATGAAAAACTGTTTTTT. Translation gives CASSSDRDRAFHEKLFF.

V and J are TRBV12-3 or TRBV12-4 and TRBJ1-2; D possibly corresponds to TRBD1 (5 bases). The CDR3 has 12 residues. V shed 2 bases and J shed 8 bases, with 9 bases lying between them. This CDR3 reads CASSLWDRGYTF. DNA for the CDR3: TGTGCCAGCAGTTTATGGGACCGGGGCTACACCTTC.

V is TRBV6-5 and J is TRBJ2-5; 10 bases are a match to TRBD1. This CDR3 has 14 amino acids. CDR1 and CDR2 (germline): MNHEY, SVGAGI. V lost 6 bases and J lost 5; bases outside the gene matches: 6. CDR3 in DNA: TGTGCCAGCAGAAAGACAGGGGGCGTTGAGACCCAGTACTTC. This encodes CASRKTGGVETQYF.

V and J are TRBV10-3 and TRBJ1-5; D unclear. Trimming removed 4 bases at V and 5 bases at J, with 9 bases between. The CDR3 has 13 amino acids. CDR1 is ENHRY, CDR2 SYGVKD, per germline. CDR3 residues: CAISVDADQPQHF. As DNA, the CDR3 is TGTGCCATCAGTGTAGACGCAGATCAGCCCCAGCATTTT.

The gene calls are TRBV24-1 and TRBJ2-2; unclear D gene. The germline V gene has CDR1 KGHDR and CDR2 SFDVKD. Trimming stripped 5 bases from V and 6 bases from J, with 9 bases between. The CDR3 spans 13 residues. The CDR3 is CATSAVGSGELFF. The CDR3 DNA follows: TGTGCCACCAGTGCAGTCGGGTCCGGGGAGCTGTTTTTT.

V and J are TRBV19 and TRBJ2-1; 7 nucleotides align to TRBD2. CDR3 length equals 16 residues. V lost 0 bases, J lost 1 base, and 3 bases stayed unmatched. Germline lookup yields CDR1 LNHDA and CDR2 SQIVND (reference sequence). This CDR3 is CASSIDPGGSYNEQFF. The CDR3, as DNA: TGTGCCAGTAGTATAGATCCGGGGGGTTCCTACAATGAGCAGTTCTTC.

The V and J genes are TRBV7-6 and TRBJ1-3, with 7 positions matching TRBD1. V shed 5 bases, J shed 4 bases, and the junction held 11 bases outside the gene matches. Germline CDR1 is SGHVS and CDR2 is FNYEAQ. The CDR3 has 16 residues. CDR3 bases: TGTGCCAGCAGCCCTGAATACAGGGGCAGGGGAAACACCATATATTTT. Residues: CASSPEYRGRGNTIYF.

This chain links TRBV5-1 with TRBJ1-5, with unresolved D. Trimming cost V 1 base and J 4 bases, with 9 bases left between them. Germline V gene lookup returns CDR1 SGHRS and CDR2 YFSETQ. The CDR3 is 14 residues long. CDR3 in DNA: TGCGCCAGCAGCTTGACACCGCATAATCAGCCCCAGCATTTT. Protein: CASSLTPHNQPQHF.

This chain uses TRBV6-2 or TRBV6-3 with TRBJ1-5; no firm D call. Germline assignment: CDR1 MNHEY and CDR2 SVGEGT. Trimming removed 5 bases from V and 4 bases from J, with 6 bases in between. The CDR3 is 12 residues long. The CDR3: CASSTYNQPQHF. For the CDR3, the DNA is TGTGCCAGCAGTACATATAATCAGCCCCAGCATTTT.

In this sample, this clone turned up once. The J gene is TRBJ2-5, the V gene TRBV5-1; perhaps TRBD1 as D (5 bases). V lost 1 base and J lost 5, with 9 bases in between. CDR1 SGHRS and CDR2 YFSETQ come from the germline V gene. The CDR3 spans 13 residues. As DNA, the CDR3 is TGCGCCAGCAGCTTGATGGGGCAGGAGACCCAGTACTTC. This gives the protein CASSLMGQETQYF.

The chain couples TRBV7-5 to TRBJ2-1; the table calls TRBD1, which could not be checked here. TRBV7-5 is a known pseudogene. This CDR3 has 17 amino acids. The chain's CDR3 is CVRSLPSGARSYNEQFF. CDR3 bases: TGTGTCAGAAGCTTACCTTCAGGGGCCCGCTCCTACAATGAGCAGTTCTTC.

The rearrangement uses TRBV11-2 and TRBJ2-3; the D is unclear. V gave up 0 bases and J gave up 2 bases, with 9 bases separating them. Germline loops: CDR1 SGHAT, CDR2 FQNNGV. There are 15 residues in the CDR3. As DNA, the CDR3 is TGTGCCAGCAGCTTAGAGGCGTCCCTCACAGATACGCAGTATTTT. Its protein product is CASSLEASLTDTQYF.

The CDR3 DNA sequence: TGTGCCAGCAGTTTCCTCTTCGGGACAGATAATGAAAAACTGTTTTTT. This gives the protein CASSFLFGTDNEKLFF. The chain employs TRBV27 and TRBJ1-4, with 7 bases matching TRBD1. The CDR3 totals 16 residues. J lost 4 bases, V lost 3 bases, and 8 bases had no gene match. Germline CDR1 is MNHEY and CDR2 is SMNVEV (reference sequence). The full variable domain, with the rest looked up from reference TRBV27 and TRBJ1-4, is EAQVTQNPRYLITVTGKKLTVTCSQNMNHEYMSWYRQDPGLGLRQIYYSMNVEVTDKGDVPEGYKVSRKEKRNFPLILESPSPNQTSLYFCASSFLFGTDNEKLFFGSGTQLSVL.

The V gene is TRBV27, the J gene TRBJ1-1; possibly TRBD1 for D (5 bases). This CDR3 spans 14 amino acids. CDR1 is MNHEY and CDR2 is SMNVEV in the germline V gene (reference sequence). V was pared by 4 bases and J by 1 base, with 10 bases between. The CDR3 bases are TGTGCCAGCAGTTCAGTGGGGCCGAACACTGAAGCTTTCTTT. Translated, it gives CASSSVGPNTEAFF.

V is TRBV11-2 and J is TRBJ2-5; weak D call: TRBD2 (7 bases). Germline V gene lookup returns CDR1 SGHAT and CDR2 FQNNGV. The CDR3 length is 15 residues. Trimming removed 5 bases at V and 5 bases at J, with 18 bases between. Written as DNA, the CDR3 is TGTGCCAGCAGCGACGACACGAGGGGGGGCGAGACCCAGTACTTC. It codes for CASSDDTRGGETQYF.

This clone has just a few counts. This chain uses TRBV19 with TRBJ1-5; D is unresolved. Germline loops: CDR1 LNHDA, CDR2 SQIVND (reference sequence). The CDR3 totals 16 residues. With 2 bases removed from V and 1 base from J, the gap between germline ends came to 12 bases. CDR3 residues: CASSIMGKQSNQPQHF. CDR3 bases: TGTGCCAGTAGTATAATGGGAAAACAAAGCAATCAGCCCCAGCATTTT.